The 14 T cell receptor beta chains below were found in one sample sequenced in a study of T-cell memory formation after mild COVID-19. TCRdb re-called the 5' RACE reads through MiXCR, storing one row per CDR3 protein. The data show roughly 370,000 distinct CDR3 sequences, about 17% seen once. The sequencing input was PBMCs or a T cell subset sorted from them (not recorded which). The receptors were gathered from a man between 18 and 35 years old who had mild COVID-19 (a few samples of this study predate the infection). Cell type and time point are not known.

This clonotype has more than one count but fewer than ten. The CDR3 DNA is TGTGCCAGCACCCGGGGAAGTCTGTATAACGAGCAGTACGTC. It translates to CASTRGSLYNEQYV. The chain carries TRBV28 and TRBJ2-7, with D perhaps TRBD2 (5 bases). V gave up 7 bases and J gave up 5 bases, with 18 bases separating them. Per germline, CDR1 MDHEN and CDR2 SYDVKM. The CDR3 runs to 14 residues.

The chain couples TRBV4-1 to TRBJ2-7, with 11 bases fitting TRBD1. The germline gives CDR1 MGHRA, CDR2 YSYEKL. With V trimmed by 3 bases and J by 6 bases, 10 bases remained unmatched. The CDR3 totals 16 residues. Written as DNA, the CDR3 is TGCGCCAGCAGCCATTTACTCGGACAGGGGGCGGGCGAGCAGTACTTC. It is translated as CASSHLLGQGAGEQYF.

The chain recombines TRBV7-9 with TRBJ2-1; D remains unclear. Between the trimmed V and J ends, which lost 5 bases and 9 bases, there was a span of 11 bases. Germline CDR1 reads SEHNR; CDR2 reads FQNEAQ (reference sequence). The CDR3 consists of 12 residues. DNA of the CDR3: TGTGCCAGCAGCCTCACGCTTCCTGAGCAGTTCTTC. Translated: CASSLTLPEQFF.

The chain combines TRBV9 with TRBJ2-3, with TRBD2 as a possible D gene (5 bases). The CDR3 is 14 residues long. The V gene's germline CDR1 is SGDLS and CDR2 YYNGEE. With 2 bases removed from V and 3 bases from J, the gap between germline ends came to 10 bases. The CDR3 region is CASSVGVETDTQYF. The CDR3 DNA reads as TGTGCCAGCAGCGTCGGGGTTGAGACAGATACGCAGTATTTT.

This clonotype was detected only a few times. The chain recombines TRBV6-2 or TRBV6-3 with TRBJ2-4, with D possibly TRBD1 on 5 matching bases. CDR1 is MNHEY, CDR2 SVGEGT, per germline. This CDR3 has 14 residues. V was clipped by 2 bases and J by 0 bases, with 5 bases between them. CDR3 loop: CASSYRGAKNIQYF. The CDR3 bases are TGTGCCAGCAGTTACAGGGGAGCCAAAAACATTCAGTACTTC.

This clonotype turned up a few times. V usage is TRBV5-1 and J usage is TRBJ1-6; the D gene is possibly TRBD1 (5 bases). This CDR3 is built from 14 residues. V was pared by 4 bases and J by 10 bases, with 15 bases between. The germline V gene encodes CDR1 SGHRS and CDR2 YFSETQ. The CDR3: CASSLVGEQSPLHF. The CDR3 DNA sequence: TGCGCCAGCAGCCTTGTGGGGGAGCAATCACCCCTCCACTTT. Drawing the rest from reference TRBV5-1 and TRBJ1-6, the complete variable domain is KAGVTQTPRYLIKTRGQQVTLSCSPISGHRSVSWYQQTPGQGLQFLFEYFSETQRNKGNFPGRFSGRQFSNSRSEMNVSTLELGDSALYLCASSLVGEQSPLHFGNGTRLTVT.

This clonotype was detected many times. The chain couples TRBV7-6 to TRBJ2-2; D could derive from TRBD1 or TRBD2 (5 bases each). Germline values: CDR1 SGHVS, CDR2 FNYEAQ. V was cut by 5 bases and J by 5 bases, with 12 bases left in between. The CDR3 spans 14 residues. The chain's CDR3 is CASSPGTVTGELFF. Written as DNA, the CDR3 is TGTGCCAGCAGCCCAGGGACGGTTACCGGGGAGCTGTTTTTT. Using reference TRBV7-6 and TRBJ2-2 for the parts outside the CDR3, the full variable domain is GAGVSQSPRYKVTKRGQDVALRCDPISGHVSLYWYRQALGQGPEFLTYFNYEAQQDKSGLPNDRFSAERPEGSISTLTIQRTEQRDSAMYRCASSPGTVTGELFFGEGSRLTVL.

V gene TRBV4-1 combines with J gene TRBJ1-6; 9 bases align to TRBD1. Germline CDR1 and CDR2: MGHRA and YSYEKL. CDR3 length: 16 residues. After removal of 1 base from V and 7 bases from J, the junction contained 5 bases not matched to a gene. DNA for the CDR3: TGCGCCAGCAGCCAAGTTATGGACAGGGGCAATTCACCCCTCCACTTT. The encoded protein is CASSQVMDRGNSPLHF.

The chain joins TRBV7-2 to TRBJ2-1; no reliable D call. This CDR3 comprises 11 residues. Germline assignment: CDR1 SGHTA and CDR2 FQGNSA. Deletions cut 6 bases from V and 10 bases from J, with 10 bases between. The chain's CDR3 is CASSSGVEQFF. The CDR3 DNA is TGTGCCAGCAGTAGTGGGGTCGAGCAGTTCTTC.

Ten or more counts support this clonotype. The chain has TRBV7-2 and TRBJ2-4; 10 bases map to TRBD2. The junction had 12 bases not matched to a gene; V was cut back by 1 base and J by 3 bases. The CDR3 length is 19 residues. Germline V gene sequence: CDR1 SGHTA, CDR2 FQGNSA. The CDR3 region has the DNA TGTGCCAGCAGCTTAGAGCCCCTCTCTAGCGGGGGAGGCAAAAACATTCAGTACTTC. Its translation is CASSLEPLSSGGGKNIQYF.

In this sample, this clonotype turned up once. The rearrangement joins TRBV7-9 to TRBJ2-3; 8 nucleotides agree with TRBD2. CDR3 length: 18 amino acids. Trimming at V came to 5 bases and at J to 3 bases, leaving 16 bases not matched to a gene. Germline V gene sequence: CDR1 SEHNR, CDR2 FQNEAQ (reference sequence). Written as DNA, the CDR3 is TGTGCCAGCAGCGGTCTGCACTGGGGGCCGGGGGGGACAGATACGCAGTATTTT. Translating it yields CASSGLHWGPGGTDTQYF.

This clonotype was recorded a few times. The CDR3 sequence: CASSQALSGNYEQYV. In DNA, the CDR3 is TGCGCCAGCAGCCAAGCCCTCTCCGGCAATTACGAGCAGTACGTC. The rearrangement joins TRBV4-1 to TRBJ2-7; no clear D gene. The CDR3 covers 15 residues. The germline gives CDR1 MGHRA, CDR2 YSYEKL. Trimming removed 1 base at V and 4 bases at J, with 14 bases between.

This clonotype has more than one count but fewer than ten. The chain links TRBV5-1 to TRBJ2-1; no firm D call. V was clipped by 3 bases and J by 5 bases, with 9 bases between them. Looked up from germline, CDR1 is SGHRS and CDR2 is YFSETQ. The CDR3 contains 13 residues. CDR3 in amino acids: CASSSGPDNEQFF. The CDR3 DNA sequence: TGCGCCAGCAGCTCTGGGCCGGACAATGAGCAGTTCTTC. The complete variable domain, with remaining parts taken from reference TRBV5-1 and TRBJ2-1, reads KAGVTQTPRYLIKTRGQQVTLSCSPISGHRSVSWYQQTPGQGLQFLFEYFSETQRNKGNFPGRFSGRQFSNSRSEMNVSTLELGDSALYLCASSSGPDNEQFFGPGTRLTVL.

This clonotype turned up a few times. The chain carries TRBV29-1 and TRBJ2-1; 11 positions agree with TRBD2. Germline CDR1 is SQVTM and CDR2 is ANQGSEA. J gave up 1 base and V 3 bases, and 8 bases lay outside the gene matches. The CDR3 is made up of 17 amino acids. The CDR3 protein is CSVEPLAGGISYNEQFF. As DNA, the CDR3 is TGCAGCGTTGAGCCTCTAGCGGGGGGTATATCCTACAATGAGCAGTTCTTC.